The 20 T cell receptor beta chains below were found in one sample sequenced in a study of blood T cell repertoires in COVID-19 (dated by TCRdb to 2018 to 2020). Libraries were made using the immunoSEQ multiplex PCR assay. Entries here come from immuneACCESS through TCRdb and include only in-frame sequences with V and J called. Some clones fail to appear in such tables; in the studies checked, an unresolved V gene covers under half of the shortfall, and the cause of the remainder is unknown. This sample has 78,000 or so clones in its table, and approximately 80% of those were observed once. The leading ten clones occupy 8.5% to 10% of the sample. What was sequenced was peripheral blood. These receptors all come from a human donor in a cohort sampled during active COVID-19.

The J gene is TRBJ2-1, the V gene TRBV7-2, with TRBD2 matching 11 bases. The CDR3 extends over 15 amino acids. Losses at the gene ends were 1 base for V and 4 bases for J; bases not matched to a gene: 0. Germline assignment: CDR1 SGHTA and CDR2 FQGNSA. In DNA form, the CDR3 reads TGTGCCAGCAGCTTAGTAGCGGGGGGGTACAATGAGCAGTTCTTC. Its translation is CASSLVAGGYNEQFF.

This chain uses TRBV28 with TRBJ1-2; TRBD1 aligns across 7 bases. V shed 4 bases and J 2 bases; nucleotides not matched to a gene: 7. Germline V CDR1 and CDR2: MDHEN, SYDVKM. The CDR3 runs 15 residues. CDR3 residues: CASSYPPGQNYGYTF. The CDR3 DNA follows: TGTGCCAGCAGTTACCCCCCGGGACAGAACTATGGCTACACCTTC.

The rearrangement joins TRBV6-5 to TRBJ1-5; 9 nucleotides align to TRBD1. Trimming removed 3 bases from V and 7 bases from J; junction bases left unmatched: 1. CDR1 and CDR2 (germline): MNHEY, SVGAGI. This CDR3 has 13 amino acids. Here the CDR3 DNA reads TGTGCCAGCAGTTATACAGGGGGCCAGCCCCAGCATTTT. Protein sequence: CASSYTGGQPQHF.

The rearrangement joins TRBV19 to TRBJ2-1; possibly TRBD2 for D (6 bases). There are 15 residues in the CDR3. V lost 1 base, J lost 1 base, and 8 bases lay in between. In germline, CDR1 is LNHDA, CDR2 SQIVND (reference sequence). CDR3 in DNA: TGTGCCAGTAGTATAGCTAGCGTGTCCTACAATGAGCAGTTCTTC. As protein: CASSIASVSYNEQFF.

The J gene is TRBJ1-6, the V gene TRBV6-4; D is unclear. Germline V gene lookup returns CDR1 MRHNA and CDR2 SNTAGT. V dropped 5 bases and J dropped 8 bases, with 10 bases sitting between them. The CDR3 consists of 13 residues. The CDR3 DNA reads as TGTGCCAGCAGTCTAGAAGCCCATTCACCCCTCCACTTT. Translation gives CASSLEAHSPLHF.

V and J are TRBV28 and TRBJ2-3, with 8 bases identical to TRBD2. Germline-derived CDR1 and CDR2 are MDHEN and SYDVKM. This CDR3 region has 16 residues. V lost 4 bases to trimming and J lost 2 bases; unmatched junction nucleotides: 8. The CDR3 DNA reads TGTGCCAGCAGTTCCCCGGGGCGGGAGGCCACAGATACGCAGTATTTT. Amino acid sequence: CASSSPGREATDTQYF.

The chain combines TRBV2 with TRBJ1-5, with 10 nucleotides matching TRBD1. The length of the CDR3 is 14 residues. CDR1 and CDR2 from the germline V gene are SNHLY and FYNNEI. J gave up 7 bases and V 5 bases, and 5 bases lay outside the gene matches. In DNA, the CDR3 is TGTGCCAGCAGTCGACAGGGACAGGGGCAGCCCCAGCATTTT. This encodes CASSRQGQGQPQHF.

The rearrangement joins TRBV6-5 to TRBJ1-1; 12 bases are shared with TRBD1. This CDR3 comprises 14 residues. Germline V gene sequence: CDR1 MNHEY, CDR2 SVGAGI. J lost 5 bases, V lost 6 bases, and 4 bases had no gene match. This chain's CDR3 is CASSRDRGRTEAFF. The CDR3 DNA reads as TGTGCCAGCAGCCGGGACAGGGGGCGAACTGAAGCTTTCTTT.

This chain joins TRBV7-9 and TRBJ2-3, with a tentative D call TRBD1 (5 bases). The V and J ends lost 0 bases and 1 base respectively, with 5 bases between them. Looked up from germline, CDR1 is SEHNR and CDR2 is FQNEAQ (reference sequence). The CDR3 totals 14 residues. The CDR3 nucleotides are TGTGCCAGCAGCTTAGCAGGGGGCACAGATACGCAGTATTTT. The encoded protein is CASSLAGGTDTQYF.

The chain couples TRBV12-3 or TRBV12-4 to TRBJ1-2; maybe TRBD1 (6 bases). The V and J ends lost 5 bases and 4 bases respectively, with 8 bases between them. The length of the CDR3 is 12 residues. Here the CDR3 DNA reads TGTGCCAGCAGTGGACAGCCCTATGGCTACACCTTC. Encoded protein: CASSGQPYGYTF.

This rearrangement joins TRBV28 to TRBJ2-7; 8 nucleotides align to TRBD1. Trimming cost V 9 bases and J 0 bases; bases outside gene matches: 4. This CDR3 contains 13 residues. Germline V lookup: CDR1 MDHEN, CDR2 SYDVKM. DNA for the CDR3: TGTGCCAGTCGGACAGGGAACTCCTACGAGCAGTACTTC. This gives the protein CASRTGNSYEQYF.

A single count supports this clone. The chain carries TRBV6-6 and TRBJ1-5; the match to TRBD1 covers 8 bases. CDR3 length: 14 residues. Germline V gives CDR1 MNHNY, CDR2 SVGAGI (reference sequence). V trimming: 6 bases; J trimming: 4 bases; junction bases outside the gene matches: 5. This chain's CDR3 is CASSRQGQNQPQHF. The CDR3 DNA reads as TGTGCCAGCAGCAGACAGGGGCAAAATCAGCCCCAGCATTTT.

The chain employs TRBV28 and TRBJ2-6; possibly TRBD2 for D (6 bases). Trimming shortened V by 6 bases and J by 0 bases, and 15 bases separated the two germline ends. The CDR3 totals 17 residues. Germline CDR1 is MDHEN and CDR2 is SYDVKM. Here the CDR3 DNA reads TGTGCCAGCAGCCTTATCAGGAGGGGCTCTGGGGCCAACGTCCTGACTTTC. Protein product: CASSLIRRGSGANVLTF.

The CDR3 DNA follows: TGCGCCAGCAGGCCGGCGGCAGCCGACGAGCAGTACTTC. It yields the protein CASRPAAADEQYF. V is TRBV5-1 and J is TRBJ2-7; D is undetermined. The V gene lost 5 bases and the J gene lost 5 bases, with 14 bases spanning the gap. CDR1 and CDR2 (germline): SGHRS, YFSETQ. The CDR3 is made up of 13 amino acids.

The rearrangement uses TRBV2 and TRBJ1-5; no firm D call. The CDR3 consists of 15 residues. The V end lost 0 bases, the J end lost 5 bases, and 11 bases lay between the germline ends. The V gene's germline CDR1 is SNHLY and CDR2 FYNNEI. The CDR3 DNA follows: TGTGCCAGCAGTGAAGCACGAGGCACGTATCAGCCCCAGCATTTT. Residues: CASSEARGTYQPQHF.

The chain employs TRBV27 and TRBJ2-1; TRBD2 aligns across 8 bases. The CDR3 is 16 amino acids. The V segment lost 7 bases and the J segment 0 bases; nucleotides outside the gene matches: 8. Germline V CDR1 and CDR2: MNHEY, SMNVEV (reference sequence). The CDR3 bases are TGTGCCAGCACCCCCCGGGCGGGGGGCTCCTACAATGAGCAGTTCTTC. Translating gives CASTPRAGGSYNEQFF.

This clone was counted between two and nine times. The chain couples TRBV5-1 to TRBJ2-5; D may be TRBD1 (5 bases). Germline lookup yields CDR1 SGHRS and CDR2 YFSETQ. The germline V and J ends were trimmed by 6 bases and 1 base, with 10 bases remaining between them. The CDR3 runs 13 residues. CDR3 sequence (DNA): TGCGCCAGCACCCAACAGGCCCAAGAGACCCAGTACTTC. Translated, it gives CASTQQAQETQYF. The variable domain in full, completed from reference TRBV5-1 and TRBJ2-5, reads KAGVTQTPRYLIKTRGQQVTLSCSPISGHRSVSWYQQTPGQGLQFLFEYFSETQRNKGNFPGRFSGRQFSNSRSEMNVSTLELGDSALYLCASTQQAQETQYFGPGTRLLVL.

This clone was seen a single time. The chain uses TRBV5-5 and TRBJ2-1; 11 positions agree with TRBD2. V lost 4 bases and J lost 3; bases outside the gene matches: 3. CDR3 length: 15 residues. From germline, CDR1 is SGHKS and CDR2 YYEKEE (reference sequence). CDR3 in amino acids: CASSPGLADYNEQFF. In nucleotides, the CDR3 is TGTGCCAGCAGCCCGGGACTAGCGGACTACAATGAGCAGTTCTTC.

Details on this clone: The same CDR3 arises from other DNA sequences in this sample as well. The chain has TRBV9 and TRBJ1-6; D remains unclear. The CDR3 consists of 13 residues. Trimming took off 0 bases at V and 8 bases at J, with 6 bases between the two ends. The germline CDR1 and CDR2 sequences are SGDLS and YYNGEE. CDR3: CASSVGRDSPLHF. In nucleotides, the CDR3 is TGTGCCAGCAGCGTAGGGCGGGATTCACCCCTCCACTTT.

The CDR3 sequence is CASSLVPGQGTYEQYF. The CDR3 region has the DNA TGCGCCAGCAGCTTAGTGCCGGGACAGGGGACCTACGAGCAGTACTTC. The rearrangement joins TRBV5-1 to TRBJ2-7, with TRBD1 identical over 10 bases. Looked up from germline, CDR1 is SGHRS and CDR2 is YFSETQ. Unmatched junction bases numbered 7, after V lost 2 bases and J lost 2 bases. The CDR3 sequence is 16 residues long.